The T cell receptor beta chain under discussion was sequenced for a study of cytomegalovirus exposure and HLA in healthy donors. Study results and caveats: Clusters of TCRs from the first cohort tended to co-occur in the 100 to 150 validation repertoires (as a later analysis found). Overall, about 160 TCR beta chains were annotated as cytomegalovirus-associated.

As regards this clone: Its antigen remains unidentified.

Method: immunoSEQ multiplex PCR; TCRdb's copy keeps in-frame clones and lacks some. This table holds 130,000 or so clones, roughly 89% found once. After removal of 0 bases from V and 1 base from J, the junction contained 2 bases not matched to a gene. Germline lookup yields CDR1 KGHSH and CDR2 LQKENI. The CDR3 runs 15 residues. The specimen sequenced was PBMCs. The chain links TRBV18 to TRBJ1-1; 7 nucleotides match TRBD1. This TCR was sampled from a young man in good health and CMV-seronegative. The CDR3 region has the DNA TGTGCCAGCTCACCACCTAGGGGGCCGAACACTGAAGCTTTCTTT. Translating gives CASSPPRGPNTEAFF. The full variable domain, its missing parts supplied by reference TRBV18 and TRBJ1-1, is NAGVMQNPRHLVRRRGQEARLRCSPMKGHSHVYWYRQLPEEGLKFMVYLQKENIIDESGMPKERFSAEFPKEGPSILRIQQVVRGDSAAYFCASSPPRGPNTEAFFGQGTRLTVV.